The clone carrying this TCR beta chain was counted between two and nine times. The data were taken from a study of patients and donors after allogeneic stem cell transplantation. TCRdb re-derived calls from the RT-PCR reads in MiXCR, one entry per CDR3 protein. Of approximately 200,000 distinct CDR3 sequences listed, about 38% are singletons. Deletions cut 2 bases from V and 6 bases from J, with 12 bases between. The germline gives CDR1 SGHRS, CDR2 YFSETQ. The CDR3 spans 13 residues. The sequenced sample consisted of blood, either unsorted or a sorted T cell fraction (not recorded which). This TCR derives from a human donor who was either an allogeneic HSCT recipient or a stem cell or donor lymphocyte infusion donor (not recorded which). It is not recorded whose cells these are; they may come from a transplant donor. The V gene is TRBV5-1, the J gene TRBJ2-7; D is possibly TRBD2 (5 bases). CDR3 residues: CASSFKGSLEQYF. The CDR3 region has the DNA TGCGCCAGCAGCTTTAAAGGGAGTCTCGAGCAGTACTTC.